Listed here are 4 T cell receptor beta chains from one sample, sequenced in a study of Graves' ophthalmopathy and Graves' hyperthyroidism. Amplification targeted the TCR beta CDR3 regions, with RNA transcripts as the source material. In the first round, RT-PCR was carried out with HTBI primers, and a multiplex PCR formed the second round. One entry per CDR3 protein results from TCRdb running MiXCR on the multiplex PCR reads. The data contain a few hundred thousand distinct CDR3 sequences, roughly 17% of them singletons. The material sequenced was peripheral blood. The source of these receptors is an adult man with Graves' ophthalmopathy.

In this sample, this clonotype turned up many times. The chain combines TRBV30 with TRBJ1-2, with a tentative D call TRBD1 (5 bases). Trimming removed 0 bases from V and 2 bases from J, with 16 bases in between. CDR1 is GTSNPN, CDR2 SVGIG, per germline (reference sequence). The CDR3 sequence is 16 residues long. This CDR3 is CAWSVGPGHGNYGYTF. The CDR3 nucleotides are TGTGCCTGGAGTGTGGGCCCTGGACACGGAAACTATGGCTACACCTTC.

The chain employs TRBV28 and TRBJ1-5, with D possibly TRBD1 on 6 matching bases. Germline V gives CDR1 MDHEN, CDR2 SYDVKM. The V gene lost 6 bases and the J gene lost 5 bases, with 14 bases spanning the gap. The CDR3 contains 14 residues. This CDR3 reads CASRDTGSYQPQHF. The CDR3 region has the DNA TGTGCCAGCAGGGACACAGGGAGTTATCAGCCCCAGCATTTT.

This clonotype has ten or more counts. The CDR3 here is CASKRPQETQYF. CDR3 sequence (DNA): TGTGCCAGCAAGAGGCCACAAGAGACCCAGTACTTC. The V call is TRBV11-2, the J call TRBJ2-5; no firm D call. In germline, CDR1 is SGHAT, CDR2 FQNNGV. This CDR3 is 12 amino acids long. Trimming removed 7 bases from V and 2 bases from J, with 8 bases in between.

This clonotype occurred many times. It may be a read error: a sequence one base away is much more abundant. The genes are TRBV6-2 or TRBV6-3 and TRBJ1-1; no reliable D call. This CDR3 spans 11 amino acids. The germline CDR1 and CDR2 sequences are MNHEY and SVGEGT. The V gene lost 2 bases and the J gene lost 6 bases, with 4 bases spanning the gap. This CDR3 is CASSYAAEAFF. The CDR3 DNA reads as TGTGCCAGCAGTTACGCGGCTGAAGCTTTCTTT.